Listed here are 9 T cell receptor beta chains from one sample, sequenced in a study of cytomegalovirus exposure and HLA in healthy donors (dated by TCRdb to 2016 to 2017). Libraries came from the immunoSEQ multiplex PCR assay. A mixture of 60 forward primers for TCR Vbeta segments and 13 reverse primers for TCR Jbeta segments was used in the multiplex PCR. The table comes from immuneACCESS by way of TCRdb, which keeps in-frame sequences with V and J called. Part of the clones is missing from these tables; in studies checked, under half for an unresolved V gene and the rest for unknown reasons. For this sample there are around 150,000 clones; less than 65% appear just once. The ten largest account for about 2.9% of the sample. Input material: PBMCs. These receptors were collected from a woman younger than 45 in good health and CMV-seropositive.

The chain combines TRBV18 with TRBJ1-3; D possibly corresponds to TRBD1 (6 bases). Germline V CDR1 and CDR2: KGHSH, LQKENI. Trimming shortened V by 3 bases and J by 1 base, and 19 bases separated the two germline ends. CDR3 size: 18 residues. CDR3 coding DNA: TGTGCCAGCTCACCCTCGCCCCGGACAGTCTCGTCTGGAAACACCATATATTTT. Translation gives CASSPSPRTVSSGNTIYF.

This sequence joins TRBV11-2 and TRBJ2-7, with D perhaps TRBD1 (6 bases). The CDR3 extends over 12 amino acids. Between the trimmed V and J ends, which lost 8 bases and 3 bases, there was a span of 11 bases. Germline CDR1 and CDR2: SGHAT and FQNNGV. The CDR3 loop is CASRDKYYEQYF. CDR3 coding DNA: TGTGCCAGCCGGGACAAGTACTACGAGCAGTACTTC.

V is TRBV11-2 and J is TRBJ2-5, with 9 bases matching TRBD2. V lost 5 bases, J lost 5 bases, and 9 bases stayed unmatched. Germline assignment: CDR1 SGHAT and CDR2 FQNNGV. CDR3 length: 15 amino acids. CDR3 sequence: CASSGGGAGWETQYF. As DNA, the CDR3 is TGTGCCAGCAGCGGCGGGGGGGCCGGCTGGGAGACCCAGTACTTC.

This chain's CDR3 is CASRLKAERSTDTQYF. CDR3 in DNA: TGTGCCAGCAGGTTGAAAGCGGAAAGAAGCACAGATACGCAGTATTTT. The V call is TRBV13, the J call TRBJ2-3; perhaps TRBD2 as D (5 bases). The CDR3 loop spans 16 amino acids. CDR1 PRHDT and CDR2 FYEKMQ come from the germline V gene (reference sequence). Trimming shortened V by 6 bases and J by 0 bases, and 16 bases separated the two germline ends.

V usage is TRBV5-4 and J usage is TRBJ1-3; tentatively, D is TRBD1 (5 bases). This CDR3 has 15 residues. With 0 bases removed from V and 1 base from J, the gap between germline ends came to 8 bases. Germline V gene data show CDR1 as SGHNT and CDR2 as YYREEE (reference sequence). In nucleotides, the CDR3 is TGTGCCAGCAGCTTGGTGGCAGGGTCTGGAAACACCATATATTTT. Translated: CASSLVAGSGNTIYF.

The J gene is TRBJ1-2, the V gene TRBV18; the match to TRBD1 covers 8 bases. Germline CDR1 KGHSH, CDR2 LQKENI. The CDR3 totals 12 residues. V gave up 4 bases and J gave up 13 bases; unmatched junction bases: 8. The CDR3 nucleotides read TGTGCCAGCTCACTCGGACAGGGATATATCACCTTC. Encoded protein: CASSLGQGYITF.

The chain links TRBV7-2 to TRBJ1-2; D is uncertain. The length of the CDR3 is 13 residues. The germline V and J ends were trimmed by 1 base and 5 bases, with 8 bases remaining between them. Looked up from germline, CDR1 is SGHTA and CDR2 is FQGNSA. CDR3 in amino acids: CASSLEPWYGYTF. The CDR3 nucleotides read TGTGCCAGCAGCTTAGAGCCTTGGTATGGCTACACCTTC. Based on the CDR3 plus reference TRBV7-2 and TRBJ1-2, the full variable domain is GAGVSQSPSNKVTEKGKDVELRCDPISGHTALYWYRQSLGQGLEFLIYFQGNSAPDKSGLPSDRFSAERTGGSVSTLTIQRTQQEDSAVYLCASSLEPWYGYTFGSGTRLTVV.

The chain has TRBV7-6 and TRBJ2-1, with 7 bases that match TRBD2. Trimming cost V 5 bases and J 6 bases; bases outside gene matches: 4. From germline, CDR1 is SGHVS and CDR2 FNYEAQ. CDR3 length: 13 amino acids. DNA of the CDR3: TGTGCCAGCAGCCGGACTAGTAGCAATGAGCAGTTCTTC. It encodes CASSRTSSNEQFF.

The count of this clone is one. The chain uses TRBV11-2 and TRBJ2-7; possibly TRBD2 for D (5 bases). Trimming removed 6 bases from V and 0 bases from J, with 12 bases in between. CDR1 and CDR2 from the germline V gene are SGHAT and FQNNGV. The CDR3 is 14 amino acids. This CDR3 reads CASSFETNSYEQYF. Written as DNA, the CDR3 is TGTGCCAGCAGTTTCGAGACTAACTCCTACGAGCAGTACTTC.